These 4 T cell receptor beta chains came from one sample sequenced in a study of spatial heterogeneity in lung cancer. Time point in this sample: sample taken at primary tumor resection. Sequencing of whole RNA from tumor, nontumor lung or frozen PBMC involved no sorting. Each CDR3 protein is one row after TCRdb ran MiXCR on the 5' RACE reads. The table has roughly 54,000 distinct CDR3 sequences, about 7.4% seen once. Sequencing used PBMCs, obtained at surgery. The receptors shown here come from a female donor with early-stage non-small cell lung cancer.

This clonotype was recorded at least ten times. V is TRBV5-1 and J is TRBJ2-7, with TRBD1 matching 7 bases. This CDR3 has 15 amino acids. CDR1 and CDR2 (germline): SGHRS, YFSETQ. Trimming took 4 bases from V and 0 from J; bases not matched to a gene: 7. The CDR3, as DNA: TGCGCCAGCAGCCCTAGGGGGCACTCCTCCTACGAGCAGTACTTC. Translation: CASSPRGHSSYEQYF. The entire variable domain, with the rest obtained from reference TRBV5-1 and TRBJ2-7, is as follows: KAGVTQTPRYLIKTRGQQVTLSCSPISGHRSVSWYQQTPGQGLQFLFEYFSETQRNKGNFPGRFSGRQFSNSRSEMNVSTLELGDSALYLCASSPRGHSSYEQYFGPGTRLTVT.

This clonotype was seen ten or more times. J is TRBJ1-3 and V is TRBV30; D unclear. The germline V gene has CDR1 GTSNPN and CDR2 SVGIG (reference sequence). There are 11 residues in the CDR3. V was cut by 4 bases and J by 3 bases, with 4 bases left in between. CDR3 DNA sequence: TGTGCCTGGACTGGTGGAAACACCATATATTTT. Its translation: CAWTGGNTIYF. The full variable domain, rest sourced from reference TRBV30 and TRBJ1-3, is SQTIHQWPATLVQPVGSPLSLECTVEGTSNPNLYWYRQAAGRGLQLLFYSVGIGQISSEVPQNLSASRPQDRQFILSSKKLLLSDSGFYLCAWTGGNTIYFGEGSWLTVV.

This clonotype occurred a few times. The chain links TRBV30 to TRBJ1-3; no definite D call. The V gene lost 0 bases and the J gene lost 0 bases, with 12 bases spanning the gap. Germline V lookup: CDR1 GTSNPN, CDR2 SVGIG (reference sequence). The CDR3 is 16 amino acids. CDR3 amino acids: CAWSVSGGSSGNTIYF. CDR3 nucleotides: TGTGCCTGGAGTGTAAGCGGCGGGAGCTCTGGAAACACCATATATTTT.

This clonotype was picked up many times. The V and J genes are TRBV29-1 and TRBJ2-1, with TRBD2 matching over 8 bases. V shed 3 bases and J 3 bases; nucleotides not matched to a gene: 1. Looked up from germline, CDR1 is SQVTM and CDR2 is ANQGSEA. The CDR3 is made up of 13 amino acids. The CDR3 coding sequence is TGCAGCGTTGACAGCGGGGGCTACAATGAGCAGTTCTTC. Translation gives CSVDSGGYNEQFF.